The clone carrying this TCR beta chain was seen only a few times. This specimen comes from a study of early T cells in non-severe SARS-CoV-2 infection. The V gene lost 1 base and the J gene lost 6 bases, with 19 bases spanning the gap. There are 16 residues in the CDR3. TCRdb reanalysed the 5' RACE reads using MiXCR and keeps one entry per CDR3 protein. Among about 90,000 distinct CDR3 sequences listed, about 12% were seen once. The sample in question was whole blood, obtained at baseline. V gene TRBV12-3 or TRBV12-4 combines with J gene TRBJ2-7; possible D gene TRBD2, 5 bases. The receptor's source is an adult who was a healthcare worker with PCR-confirmed SARS-CoV-2 infection or an uninfected control (not recorded which). CDR3 protein: CASSLGVGGRSGEQYF. CDR3 DNA sequence: TGTGCCAGCAGTTTAGGGGTCGGAGGCCGCAGTGGCGAGCAGTACTTC.